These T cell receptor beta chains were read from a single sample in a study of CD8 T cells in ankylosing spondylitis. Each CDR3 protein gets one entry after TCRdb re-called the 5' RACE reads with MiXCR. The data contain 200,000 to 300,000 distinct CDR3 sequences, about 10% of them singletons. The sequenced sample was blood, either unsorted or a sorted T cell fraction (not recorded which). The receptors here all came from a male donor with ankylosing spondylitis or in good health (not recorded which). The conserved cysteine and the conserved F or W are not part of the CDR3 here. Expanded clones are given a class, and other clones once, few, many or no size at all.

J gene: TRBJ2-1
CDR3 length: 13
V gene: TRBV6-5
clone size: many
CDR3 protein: ASSYLRDRGNEQF

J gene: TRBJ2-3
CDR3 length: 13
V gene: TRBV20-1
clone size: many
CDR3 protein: SAPGLAGGPDTQY

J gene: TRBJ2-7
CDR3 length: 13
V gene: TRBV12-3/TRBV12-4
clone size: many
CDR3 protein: ASSPPGTGFYEQY

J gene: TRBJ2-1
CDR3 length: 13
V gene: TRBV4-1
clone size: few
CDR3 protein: ASSQGQVTYNEQF

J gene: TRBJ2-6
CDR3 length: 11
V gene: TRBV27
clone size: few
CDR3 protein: ASRGYGANVLT

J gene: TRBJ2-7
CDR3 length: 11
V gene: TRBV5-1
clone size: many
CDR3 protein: ASSVPTGSEQY

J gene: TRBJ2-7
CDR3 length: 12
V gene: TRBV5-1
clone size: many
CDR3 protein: ASSLVGGNYEQY

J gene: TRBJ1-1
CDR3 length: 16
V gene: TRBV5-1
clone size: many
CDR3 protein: ASSLVGVGTGMNTEAF

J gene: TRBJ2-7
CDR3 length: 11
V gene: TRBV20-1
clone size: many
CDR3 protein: SARDPQVYEQY

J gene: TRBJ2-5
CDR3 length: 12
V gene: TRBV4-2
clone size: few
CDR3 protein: ASSPGRSLETQY

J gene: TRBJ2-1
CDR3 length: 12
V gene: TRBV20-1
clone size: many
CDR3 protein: SARGLVGYNEQF

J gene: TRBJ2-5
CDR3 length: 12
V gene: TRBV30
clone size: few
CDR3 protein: AWSSWKVVETQY

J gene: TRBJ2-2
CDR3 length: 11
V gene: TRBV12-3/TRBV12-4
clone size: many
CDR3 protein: ASSFTGPGELF

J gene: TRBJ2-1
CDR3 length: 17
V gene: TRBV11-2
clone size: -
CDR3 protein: ASSLILQGLLSSYNEQF

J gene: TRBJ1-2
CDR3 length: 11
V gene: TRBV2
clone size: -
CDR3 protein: ASKFMGDYGYT

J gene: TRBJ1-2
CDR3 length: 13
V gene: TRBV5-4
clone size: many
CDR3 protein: ASTLLTGGLGGYT

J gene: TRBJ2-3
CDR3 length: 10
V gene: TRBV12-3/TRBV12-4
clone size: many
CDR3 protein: ASSLLSDTQY

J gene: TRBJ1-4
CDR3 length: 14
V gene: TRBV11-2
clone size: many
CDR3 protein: ASSLGAEVVNEKLF

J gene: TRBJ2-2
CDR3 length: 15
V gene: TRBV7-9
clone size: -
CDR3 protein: ASSPGLAGLNTGELF

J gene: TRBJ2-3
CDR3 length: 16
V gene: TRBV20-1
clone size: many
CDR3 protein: SASRSSGSVELTDTQY

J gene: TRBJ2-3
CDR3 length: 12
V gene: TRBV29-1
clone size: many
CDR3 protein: SVRKREWVDTQY

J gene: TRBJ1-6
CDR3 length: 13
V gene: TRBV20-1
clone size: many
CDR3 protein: SAGDGQGLGSPLH

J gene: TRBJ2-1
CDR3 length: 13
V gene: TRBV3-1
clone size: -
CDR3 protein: ASSHGGGAANEQF

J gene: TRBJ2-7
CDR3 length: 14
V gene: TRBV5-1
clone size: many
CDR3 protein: ASSLSGASSSYEQY